This T cell receptor (beta chain) emerged from a study of beta chain features in type 1 diabetes. Whole-study context: Summed over all samples, the examined sorted cells came to under 110,000,000. General study points: All four CD4+ subsets of Type 1 diabetes patients contained TCRB CDR3s that were moderately but significantly shorter.

cDNA synthesis used the whole RNA isolate, giving expressed TCRB sequences. TCRdb's copy holds only in-frame clones and misses some; the assay was immunoSEQ multiplex PCR. This sample has about 230,000 clones, with 9.6% found just once. This clone appeared a few times. Its antigen is undetermined. This TCR was recovered from a woman under 30 in good health. Sequenced input: naive CD4+ T cells from blood.

Here the CDR3 DNA reads TGTGCCAGTAGTATATCGGGAGCGGGAGGAGGTGAGCAGTTCTTC. The encoded protein is CASSISGAGGGEQFF. This rearrangement joins TRBV19 to TRBJ2-1; 9 bases line up with TRBD2. The V segment lost 2 bases and the J segment 9 bases; nucleotides outside the gene matches: 8. CDR3 length: 15 amino acids. Germline V gene lookup returns CDR1 LNHDA and CDR2 SQIVND (reference sequence).